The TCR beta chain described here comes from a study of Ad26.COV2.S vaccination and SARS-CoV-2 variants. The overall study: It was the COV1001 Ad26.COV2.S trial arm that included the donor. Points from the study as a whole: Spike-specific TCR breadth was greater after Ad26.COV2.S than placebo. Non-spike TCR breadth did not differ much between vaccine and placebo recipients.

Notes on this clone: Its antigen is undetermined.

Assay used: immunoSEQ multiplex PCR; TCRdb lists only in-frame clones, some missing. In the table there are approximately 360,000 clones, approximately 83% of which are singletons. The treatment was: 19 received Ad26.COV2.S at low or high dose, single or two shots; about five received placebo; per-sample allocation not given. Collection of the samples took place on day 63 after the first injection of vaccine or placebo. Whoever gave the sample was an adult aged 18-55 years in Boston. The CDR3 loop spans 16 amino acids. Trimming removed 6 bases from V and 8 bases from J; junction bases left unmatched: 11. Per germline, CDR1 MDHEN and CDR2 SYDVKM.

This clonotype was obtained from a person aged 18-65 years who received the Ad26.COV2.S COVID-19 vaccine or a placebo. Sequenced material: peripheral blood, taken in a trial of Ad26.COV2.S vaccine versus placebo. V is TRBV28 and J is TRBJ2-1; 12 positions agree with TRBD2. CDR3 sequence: CASRPAGLAGGDEQFF. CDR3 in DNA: TGTGCCAGCAGGCCCGCGGGCCTAGCGGGAGGGGATGAGCAGTTCTTC.